A single sample is the source of the 2 T cell receptor beta chains below, sequenced in a study of blood T cell repertoires in COVID-19. Repertoires were generated with immunoSEQ multiplex PCR, while TCRdb's copy carries only in-frame clones and drops some. The sample yields about 300,000 clones, about nine tenths seen once. The sequencing sample was made of PBMCs or T cells enriched from blood (not recorded which). These receptors were obtained from a woman aged 50 to 60 who had been exposed to COVID-19.

V and J are TRBV5-5 and TRBJ2-2; a weak D match, TRBD1 (6 bases). Trimming removed 7 bases at V and 0 bases at J, with 10 bases between. CDR3 length: 14 amino acids. Looked up from germline, CDR1 is SGHKS and CDR2 is YYEKEE (reference sequence). The CDR3 DNA is TGTGCCAGCGGGGGCTTCGCGAACACCGGGGAGCTGTTTTTT. Protein product: CASGGFANTGELFF.

The rearrangement links TRBV29-1 to TRBJ1-2; TRBD1 might be the D (5 bases). From germline, CDR1 is SQVTM and CDR2 ANQGSEA. V was cut by 2 bases and J by 9 bases, with 19 bases left in between. This CDR3 spans 14 amino acids. DNA for the CDR3: TGCAGCGTTGAACTCGGGGCGATGGGAGGGAGCTACACCTTC. Its protein product is CSVELGAMGGSYTF.